The rows below give T cell receptor beta chains drawn from one sample of a study of shared clonotypes between healthy human individuals. Using immunoSEQ multiplex PCR, the repertoire was profiled, and TCRdb retains in-frame clones only, with some absent. The data hold hundreds of thousands of clones, with about 90% observed a single time. The sequenced sample consisted of naive CD8+ T cells sorted from blood. The origin of the receptors is a man aged 25 to 40 in good health. Each CDR3 is given with its conserved first and last residue. D genes are given only for firm matches. A row's size may be missing; if present it is once, few, many or a size class.

j_gene	abundance	d_gene	v_gene	CDR3nt	CDR3aa
TRBJ2-4	-	TRBD2	TRBV7-9	TGTGCCAGCAGCCCATATGCGGGAGAGGTAGCGGGAAGGAACATTCAGTACTTC	CASSPYAGEVAGRNIQYF
TRBJ2-7	-	-	TRBV7-9	TGTGCCAGCGGCCAAGGAACAGGGCACTACGAGCAGTACTTC	CASGQGTGHYEQYF
TRBJ2-1	-	-	TRBV19	TGTGCCAGTAGTATGGCCGGGGCCTACAATGAGCAGTTCTTC	CASSMAGAYNEQFF
TRBJ2-7	-	-	TRBV28	TGTGCCAGCGTTCCGCCCGACTCCTACGAGCAGTACTTC	CASVPPDSYEQYF
TRBJ2-7	-	-	TRBV11-2	TGTGCCAGCAGCTCAGTTCCGGGAGTCCCTGACGAGCAGTACTTC	CASSSVPGVPDEQYF
TRBJ1-2	-	TRBD1	TRBV9	TGTGCCAGCAGCACTGGGACAGGGGGCCCTGGCTACACCTTC	CASSTGTGGPGYTF
TRBJ2-1	-	-	TRBV15	TGTGCCACCAGCCCGGCACACTCCTACAATGAGCAGTTCTTC	CATSPAHSYNEQFF
TRBJ2-7	-	TRBD1	TRBV28	TGTGCCAGCAGTCCGACAGGGTACTACGAGCAGTACTTC	CASSPTGYYEQYF
TRBJ2-1	-	-	TRBV7-8	TGTGCCAGCAGCTTACAGATCAATGAGCAGTTCTTC	CASSLQINEQFF
TRBJ2-4	-	TRBD2	TRBV25-1	TGTGCCAGCAGTGGTCTACAGGAGCGGGGAAACATTCAGTACTTC	CASSGLQERGNIQYF
TRBJ2-7	-	TRBD1	TRBV11-2	TGTGCCAGCAGCTTAGATTGGGACAGGGACTACGAGCAGTACTTC	CASSLDWDRDYEQYF
TRBJ2-1	-	TRBD1	TRBV9	TGTGCCAGCAGCGTAGAGAGACAGGGGTTAAATGAGCAGTTCTTC	CASSVERQGLNEQFF
TRBJ1-2	-	TRBD1	TRBV5-6	TGTGCCAGCAAAAGACAGGGGACCAACTATGGCTACACCTTC	CASKRQGTNYGYTF
TRBJ2-7	-	-	TRBV2	TGTGCCAGCAGTGAAGGTCAGCCGTCAACCTACGAGCAGTACTTC	CASSEGQPSTYEQYF
TRBJ2-1	-	-	TRBV7-2	TGTGCCAGCAGCTTAGTACTAGCCGAGCAGTTCTTC	CASSLVLAEQFF
TRBJ1-1	-	-	TRBV6-5	TGTGCCAGCAGCCCCGCGGGCACTGAAGCTTTCTTT	CASSPAGTEAFF
TRBJ2-7	-	-	TRBV5-1	TGCGCCAGCAGCTCCGAGAGCGGAACAATCTACGAGCAGTACTTC	CASSSESGTIYEQYF
TRBJ2-7	-	-	TRBV11-2	TGTGCCAGCAGCTTAACCCCAGGGGTTCTTGAGCAGTACTTC	CASSLTPGVLEQYF
TRBJ1-2	-	TRBD1	TRBV4-3	TGCGCCAGCAGCCCCTGGGACAGGGGAGGTTATGGCTACACCTTC	CASSPWDRGGYGYTF
TRBJ2-1	-	-	TRBV27	TGTGCCAGCAGTCGGCAGGGCTCCTACAATGAGCAGTTCTTC	CASSRQGSYNEQFF
TRBJ2-5	-	TRBD2	TRBV28	TGTGCCAGCAGTTTGGAGCAAGCGGGAGGCCAGAAAGAGACCCAGTACTTC	CASSLEQAGGQKETQYF
TRBJ1-4	-	-	TRBV9	TGTGCCAGCAGCCCATCGATCAGGGTTGGGAATGAAAAACTGTTTTTT	CASSPSIRVGNEKLFF
TRBJ2-3	once	-	TRBV7-8	TGTGCCAGCAGCTTAAACGAGTGGGTTGGAACAGATACGCAGTATTTT	CASSLNEWVGTDTQYF
TRBJ2-1	-	-	TRBV27	TGTGCCAGCAGTTCCCTAGCGTATAGCTCCTACAATGAGCAGTTCTTC	CASSSLAYSSYNEQFF
TRBJ2-1	-	TRBD1	TRBV15	TGTGCCACCAGCAGAGATTCCGGCCAGGGGGCCTGGGGTGAGCAGTTCTTC	CATSRDSGQGAWGEQFF
TRBJ1-5	-	-	TRBV27	TGTGCCAGCAGCTCAAACAGGGTTAGTAGCAATCAGCCCCAGCATTTT	CASSSNRVSSNQPQHF
TRBJ2-1	-	-	TRBV2	TGTGCCACCCGGTCGGCGGGAAGAGACAATGAGCAGTTCTTC	CATRSAGRDNEQFF
TRBJ1-2	-	-	TRBV28	TGTGCCAGCAGTTTTCAGAACTATGGCTACACCTTC	CASSFQNYGYTF
TRBJ2-7	-	-	TRBV6-5	TGTGCCAGCAGTTACTCAAACGGATACTTGCCCAACGAGCAGTACTTC	CASSYSNGYLPNEQYF